Shown below are 14 T cell receptor beta chains from a single sample sequenced in a study of cytomegalovirus exposure and HLA in healthy donors. The PCR employed 60 Vbeta primers together with 13 Jbeta primers. The assay was immunoSEQ multiplex PCR, and TCRdb's table has in-frame clones only and misses some. This table holds 200,000 to 250,000 clones, 70% to 80% found once. Sequences were obtained from PBMCs. Source of these receptors: a woman aged 60-75 years in good health and CMV-seropositive.

CDR3 in amino acids: CASSYSKLRGTGELFF. Here the CDR3 DNA reads TGTGCCAGCAGTTACTCGAAACTTAGGGGAACCGGGGAGCTGTTTTTT. The chain recombines TRBV6-5 with TRBJ2-2, with a weak D call TRBD1 (5 bases). Per the germline V gene, CDR1 is MNHEY and CDR2 is SVGAGI. The length of the CDR3 is 16 residues. V was shortened by 0 bases and J by 5 bases, with 13 bases between the two germline ends.

The chain carries TRBV19 and TRBJ2-1; 14 positions match TRBD2. The CDR3 is 16 amino acids. Losses at the gene ends were 8 bases for V and 3 bases for J; bases not matched to a gene: 6. Germline lookup yields CDR1 LNHDA and CDR2 SQIVND (reference sequence). This CDR3 reads CASSRLAGGIYNEQFF. The CDR3 nucleotides are TGTGCCAGTTCGAGACTAGCGGGAGGGATCTACAATGAGCAGTTCTTC.

The rearrangement joins TRBV1 to TRBJ1-5; the table assigns TRBD1, which was not confirmed against the DNA. TRBV1 represents a pseudogene. The CDR3 covers 16 residues. The CDR3 protein is CTSSWRTGQRNQPQHF. The CDR3 DNA reads TGCACCAGCAGCTGGCGGACTGGACAGCGCAATCAGCCCCAGCATTTT.

V and J are TRBV6-5 and TRBJ2-7; 10 bases fit TRBD1. Germline lookup yields CDR1 MNHEY and CDR2 SVGAGI. V was clipped by 2 bases and J by 3 bases; unmatched bases: 7. The CDR3 extends over 16 amino acids. CDR3 amino acids: CASSYGGGTGVYEQYF. As DNA, the CDR3 is TGTGCCAGCAGTTACGGGGGGGGGACAGGGGTCTACGAGCAGTACTTC.

The chain combines TRBV28 with TRBJ1-5; 7 nucleotides match TRBD1. Germline lookup yields CDR1 MDHEN and CDR2 SYDVKM. V lost 5 bases and J lost 1; bases outside the gene matches: 5. This CDR3 region has 15 residues. The CDR3 region has the DNA TGTGCCAGCAGTAAAACAGGGGCAAGCAATCAGCCCCAGCATTTT. It is translated as CASSKTGASNQPQHF.

The V call is TRBV18, the J call TRBJ1-2, with D perhaps matching TRBD1 (6 bases). The V gene's germline CDR1 is KGHSH and CDR2 LQKENI. V was pared by 4 bases and J by 8 bases, with 17 bases between. This CDR3 is 14 amino acids long. As DNA, the CDR3 is TGTGCCAGCTCACAAACGACAGGTCTTGGAGGCTACACCTTC. Translation: CASSQTTGLGGYTF.

The V gene is TRBV5-6, the J gene TRBJ2-7; tentative D call: TRBD1 (5 bases). With 0 bases removed from V and 2 bases from J, the gap between germline ends came to 12 bases. This CDR3 region has 15 residues. Germline CDR1 SGHDT, CDR2 YYEEEE. As DNA, the CDR3 is TGTGCCAGCAGCTTGGGGGCAGGGCGAACCTACGAGCAGTACTTC. Protein sequence: CASSLGAGRTYEQYF.

Note on this clone: This sample also contains other DNA sequences that code for the same CDR3. The chain employs TRBV5-1 and TRBJ1-2, with TRBD1 matching over 11 bases. The V and J ends lost 4 bases and 7 bases, in that order; junction bases with no gene match: 9. The CDR3 extends over 15 amino acids. Per the germline V gene, CDR1 is SGHRS and CDR2 is YFSETQ. The CDR3 sequence is CASSLSGQGASGYTF. DNA for the CDR3: TGCGCCAGCAGCCTTTCCGGACAGGGGGCATCTGGCTACACCTTC.

V usage is TRBV7-8 and J usage is TRBJ2-7; TRBD2 matches 8 bases. V was pared by 5 bases and J by 0 bases, with 6 bases of the junction left unmatched. This CDR3 spans 15 amino acids. Germline CDR1 reads SGHVS; CDR2 reads FQNEAQ. The CDR3 region has the DNA TGTGCCAGCAGCCCCAGCGGGGGAGACTCCTACGAGCAGTACTTC. This encodes CASSPSGGDSYEQYF.

V and J are TRBV5-1 and TRBJ1-1, with 7 bases that match TRBD1. Germline V gives CDR1 SGHRS, CDR2 YFSETQ. V dropped 3 bases and J dropped 1; count of bases not matched to a gene: 9. CDR3 length equals 16 residues. The CDR3 DNA reads as TGCGCCAGCAGCTCGACCGGGACAGTTAGGAACACTGAAGCTTTCTTT. It yields the protein CASSSTGTVRNTEAFF.

The sample holds a few counts of this clone. V and J are TRBV5-1 and TRBJ2-7, with a weak D call TRBD1 (6 bases). The CDR3 runs to 14 residues. Looked up from germline, CDR1 is SGHRS and CDR2 is YFSETQ. V shed 6 bases and J shed 2 bases, with 15 bases lying between them. CDR3 bases: TGCGCCAGCATCGAAAGGACAGTTCCCTACGAGCAGTACTTC. This codes for CASIERTVPYEQYF. Full variable domain (missing parts from reference TRBV5-1 and TRBJ2-7): KAGVTQTPRYLIKTRGQQVTLSCSPISGHRSVSWYQQTPGQGLQFLFEYFSETQRNKGNFPGRFSGRQFSNSRSEMNVSTLELGDSALYLCASIERTVPYEQYFGPGTRLTVT.

Comment on this clone: The junction departs from germline at one end; a sequencing error may be responsible. V usage is TRBV7-9 and J usage is TRBJ1-1, with 7 bases fitting TRBD1. Germline V gene lookup returns CDR1 SEHNR and CDR2 FQNEAQ (reference sequence). This CDR3 comprises 12 residues. CDR3: CSSSSRTGEAFF. As DNA, the CDR3 is TGTTCCAGCAGCTCCCGGACAGGTGAAGCTTTCTTT.

The chain joins TRBV6-5 to TRBJ1-5; 7 bases map to TRBD1. V lost 4 bases, J lost 7 bases, and 7 bases stayed unmatched. Germline CDR1 and CDR2: MNHEY and SVGAGI. This CDR3 region has 14 residues. The DNA of the CDR3 is TGTGCCAGCAGTTCCCGGGACAGCGGACAGCCCCAGCATTTT. It yields the protein CASSSRDSGQPQHF.

Concerning this clone itself: Other nucleotide sequences in the sample specify the same CDR3. The genes are TRBV2 and TRBJ1-2; D unclear. CDR1 is SNHLY and CDR2 is FYNNEI in the germline V gene. The CDR3 is made up of 12 amino acids. Trimming pared 3 bases from V and 4 bases from J, leaving 6 bases between. The CDR3, as DNA: TGTGCCAGCAGTGATCGCGGCTATGGCTACACCTTC. Translated, it gives CASSDRGYGYTF. Full variable domain (remainder filled in from reference TRBV2 and TRBJ1-2): EPEVTQTPSHQVTQMGQEVILRCVPISNHLYFYWYRQILGQKVEFLVSFYNNEISEKSEIFDDQFSVERPDGSNFTLKIRSTKLEDSAMYFCASSDRGYGYTFGSGTRLTVV.